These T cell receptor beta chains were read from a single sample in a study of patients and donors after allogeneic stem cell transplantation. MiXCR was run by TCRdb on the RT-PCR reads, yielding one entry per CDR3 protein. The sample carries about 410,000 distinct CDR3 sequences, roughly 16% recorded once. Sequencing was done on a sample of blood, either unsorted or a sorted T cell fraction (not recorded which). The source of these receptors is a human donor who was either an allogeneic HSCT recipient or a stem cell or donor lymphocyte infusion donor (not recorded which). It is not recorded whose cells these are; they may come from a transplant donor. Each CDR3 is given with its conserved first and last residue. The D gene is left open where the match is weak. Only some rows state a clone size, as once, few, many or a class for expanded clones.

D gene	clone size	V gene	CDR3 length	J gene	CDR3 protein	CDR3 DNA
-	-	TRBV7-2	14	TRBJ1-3	CASSLVVPGNTIYF	TGTGCCAGCAGCTTAGTGGTGCCAGGGAACACCATATATTTT
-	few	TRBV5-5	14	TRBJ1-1	CASTKALLNTEAFF	TGTGCCAGCACCAAAGCCCTATTGAACACTGAAGCTTTCTTT
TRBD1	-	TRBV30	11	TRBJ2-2	CASYRGGELFF	TGTGCCTCCTACAGGGGCGGGGAGCTGTTTTTT
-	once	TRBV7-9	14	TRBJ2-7	CASSIDPRAGQQYF	TGTGCCAGCAGCATAGACCCTAGGGCAGGGCAGCAGTACTTC
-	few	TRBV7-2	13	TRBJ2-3	CASSSGERDTQYF	TGTGCCAGCAGCTCCGGTGAAAGGGATACGCAGTATTTT
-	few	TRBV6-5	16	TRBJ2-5	CASSYFWTGIQETQYF	TGTGCCAGCAGTTACTTCTGGACGGGGATCCAAGAGACCCAGTACTTC
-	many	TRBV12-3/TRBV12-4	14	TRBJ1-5	CASSLEGRSKPQHF	TGTGCCAGCAGTTTAGAGGGCAGGAGTAAGCCCCAGCATTTT
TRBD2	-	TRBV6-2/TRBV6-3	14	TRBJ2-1	CASTVAGVYNEQFF	TGTGCCAGCACGGTAGCGGGGGTATACAATGAGCAGTTCTTC
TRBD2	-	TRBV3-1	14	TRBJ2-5	CASSQATSGETQYF	TGTGCCAGCAGCCAAGCCACTAGCGGGGAGACCCAGTACTTC
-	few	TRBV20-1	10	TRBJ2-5	CSKGEETQYF	TGCAGTAAGGGGGAAGAGACCCAGTACTTC
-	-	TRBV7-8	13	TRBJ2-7	CASSLYRTGEQYF	TGTGCCAGCAGCTTATACAGGACTGGGGAGCAGTACTTC
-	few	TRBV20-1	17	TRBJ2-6	CSAQRRGFPSGANVLTF	TGCAGTGCTCAGCGGAGGGGTTTTCCCTCTGGGGCCAACGTCCTGACTTTC
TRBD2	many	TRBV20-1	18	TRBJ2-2	CSARVPEGLAGSTGELFF	TGCAGTGCTAGAGTCCCAGAAGGACTAGCGGGAAGCACCGGGGAGCTGTTTTTT
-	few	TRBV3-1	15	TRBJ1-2	CASSQEGRRNYGYTF	TGTGCCAGCAGCCAAGAAGGGCGGCGGAACTATGGCTACACCTTC
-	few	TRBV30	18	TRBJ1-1	CAWSARWDPRKMNTEAFF	TGTGCCTGGAGTGCCAGATGGGACCCTCGGAAAATGAACACTGAAGCTTTCTTT
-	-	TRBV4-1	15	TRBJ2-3	CASSQIAGAGDTQYF	TGCGCCAGCAGCCAAATTGCGGGGGCGGGAGATACGCAGTATTTT
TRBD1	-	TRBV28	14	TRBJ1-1	CASSLSGQGAEAFF	TGTGCCAGCAGTTTATCGGGACAGGGCGCTGAAGCTTTCTTT
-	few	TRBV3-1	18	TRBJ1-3	CASSQLKWTVRSGNTIYF	TGTGCCAGCAGCCAACTTAAGTGGACGGTCCGCTCTGGAAACACCATATATTTT
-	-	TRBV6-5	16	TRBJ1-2	CASSSRRTAAYYGYTF	TGTGCCAGCAGTTCCCGGCGGACAGCGGCGTACTATGGCTACACCTTC
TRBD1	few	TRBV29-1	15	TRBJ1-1	CSVVPLDRGSTEAFF	TGCAGCGTTGTTCCCCTCGACAGGGGGAGCACTGAAGCTTTCTTT
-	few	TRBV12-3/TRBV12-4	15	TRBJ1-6	CASSFGGQGRSPLHF	TGTGCCAGCAGTTTTGGGGGGCAGGGGCGTTCACCCCTCCACTTT
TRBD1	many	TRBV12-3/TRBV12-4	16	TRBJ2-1	CASSYRGQVWYNEQFF	TGTGCCAGCAGTTACAGGGGGCAAGTCTGGTACAATGAGCAGTTCTTC
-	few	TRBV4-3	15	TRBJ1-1	CASSQVAGSNTEAFF	TGCGCCAGCAGCCAAGTCGCGGGGTCGAACACTGAAGCTTTCTTT
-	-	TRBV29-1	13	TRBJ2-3	CSLQRGGRDTQYF	TGCAGCCTACAACGTGGGGGTAGAGATACGCAGTATTTT
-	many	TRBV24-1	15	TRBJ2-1	CATGLVGTSYNEQFF	TGTGCCACCGGTCTTGTTGGTACCTCCTACAATGAGCAGTTCTTC
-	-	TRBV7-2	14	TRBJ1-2	CASSLATSNYGYTF	TGTGCCAGCAGCTTAGCAACCTCTAACTATGGCTACACCTTC
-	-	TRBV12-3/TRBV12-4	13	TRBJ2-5	CASRPRTLKTQYF	TGTGCCAGCAGGCCCCGGACCTTAAAGACCCAGTACTTC
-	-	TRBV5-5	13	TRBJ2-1	CASSFYASAEQFF	TGTGCCAGCAGCTTTTACGCGTCGGCTGAGCAGTTCTTC
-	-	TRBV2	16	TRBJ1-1	CASRKVLGGGDTEAFF	TGTGCCAGCAGGAAGGTACTTGGTGGAGGGGACACTGAAGCTTTCTTT
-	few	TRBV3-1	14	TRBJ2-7	CASSQATGIDEQYF	TGTGCCAGCAGCCAGGCCACAGGGATCGACGAGCAGTACTTC
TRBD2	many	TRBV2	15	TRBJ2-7	CASSEGGSFPYEQYF	TGTGCCAGCAGTGAAGGCGGGAGCTTTCCCTACGAGCAGTACTTC
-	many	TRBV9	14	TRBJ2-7	CASSVTGTGHEQYF	TGTGCCAGCAGCGTCACAGGGACGGGCCACGAGCAGTACTTC
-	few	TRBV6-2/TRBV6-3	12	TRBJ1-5	CASARGNQPQHF	TGTGCCAGCGCGCGGGGGAACCAGCCCCAGCATTTT
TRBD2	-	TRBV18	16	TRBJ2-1	CASSPGLAGGRNEQFF	TGTGCCAGTTCCCCGGGACTAGCGGGAGGGCGAAATGAGCAGTTCTTC
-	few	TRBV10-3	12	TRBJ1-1	CAISEARQEAFF	TGTGCCATCAGTGAGGCTCGACAAGAAGCTTTCTTT
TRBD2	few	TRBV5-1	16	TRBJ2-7	CASRRTSGRDSYEQYF	TGCGCCAGCAGAAGGACTAGCGGGAGGGACTCCTACGAGCAGTACTTC
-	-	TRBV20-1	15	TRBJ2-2	CSARPRTGRTGELFF	TGCAGTGCTAGACCAAGGACGGGACGCACCGGGGAGCTGTTTTTT
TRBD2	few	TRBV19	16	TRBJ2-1	CASSISGGRAHNEQFF	TGTGCCAGTAGTATCTCAGGCGGGAGGGCCCACAATGAGCAGTTCTTC
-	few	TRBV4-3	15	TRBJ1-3	CASSQVHSPRDTIYF	TGCGCCAGCAGCCAAGTCCACAGTCCCAGGGACACCATATATTTT
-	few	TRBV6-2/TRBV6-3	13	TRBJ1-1	CASSSSGRRLAFF	TGTGCCAGCAGCTCCTCCGGGCGAAGGTTGGCTTTCTTT